One sample yielded the 22 T cell receptor beta chains listed below, sequenced in a study of blood T cell repertoires in COVID-19. The method was immunoSEQ multiplex PCR; TCRdb's version includes in-frame clones alone and lacks a portion of them. The table lists some 160,000 clones, approximately 83% of them singletons. The sequenced sample consisted of peripheral blood. These receptors came from a man aged 70 or older with active or convalescent COVID-19.

The CDR3 nucleotides are TGTGCCAGCAGCCGACTAGCGGGAGGGCCTAAGGGGGGATACAATGAGCAGTTCTTC. It codes for CASSRLAGGPKGGYNEQFF. The chain uses TRBV7-3 and TRBJ2-1, with TRBD2 identical over 14 bases. Per the germline V gene, CDR1 is SGHTA and CDR2 is FQGTGA. Losses at the gene ends were 5 bases for V and 4 bases for J; bases not matched to a gene: 13. This CDR3 region has 19 residues. The whole variable domain, remainder taken from reference TRBV7-3 and TRBJ2-1, is GAGVSQTPSNKVTEKGKYVELRCDPISGHTALYWYRQSLGQGPEFLIYFQGTGAADDSGLPNDRFFAVRPEGSVSTLKIQRTERGDSAVYLCASSRLAGGPKGGYNEQFFGPGTRLTVL.

The J gene is TRBJ2-7, the V gene TRBV27; TRBD2 matches at 9 bases. From germline, CDR1 is MNHEY and CDR2 SMNVEV (reference sequence). The CDR3 is 15 amino acids. J was trimmed by 0 bases and V by 2 bases; bases with no gene match: 2. CDR3 amino acids: CASSLLAGSSYEQYF. CDR3 bases: TGTGCCAGCAGTTTACTAGCGGGATCCTCCTACGAGCAGTACTTC.

The chain is built from TRBV6-5 and TRBJ1-5; 7 bases agree with TRBD1. The V gene's germline CDR1 is MNHEY and CDR2 SVGAGI. This CDR3 has 16 residues. V lost 4 bases to trimming and J lost 4 bases; unmatched junction nucleotides: 10. DNA for the CDR3: TGTGCCAGCAGTTCGGACAACAGGGGCTTGAATCAGCCCCAGCATTTT. Its translation is CASSSDNRGLNQPQHF.

V gene TRBV7-2 combines with J gene TRBJ2-5; 8 nucleotides align to TRBD2. Looked up from germline, CDR1 is SGHTA and CDR2 is FQGNSA. The J segment lost 4 bases and the V segment lost 3 bases, leaving 7 bases of the junction unmatched. The CDR3 is 15 amino acids. The CDR3 nucleotides are TGTGCCAGCAGCTTCAACGGGGGGGCTGGAGAGACCCAGTACTTC. This codes for CASSFNGGAGETQYF. Complete variable domain (other parts from reference TRBV7-2 and TRBJ2-5): GAGVSQSPSNKVTEKGKDVELRCDPISGHTALYWYRQSLGQGLEFLIYFQGNSAPDKSGLPSDRFSAERTGGSVSTLTIQRTQQEDSAVYLCASSFNGGAGETQYFGPGTRLLVL.

V gene TRBV15 combines with J gene TRBJ1-1; D is uncertain. The CDR3 runs to 12 residues. Deletions cut 3 bases from V and 8 bases from J, with 10 bases between. Germline CDR1 reads LNHNV; CDR2 reads YYDKDF (reference sequence). The CDR3 nucleotides read TGTGCCACCAGCAGCGGGATCGCCGAAGCTTTCTTT. Translated: CATSSGIAEAFF.

This chain connects TRBV11-2 to TRBJ2-7; D might be TRBD1 (6 bases). This CDR3 has 16 amino acids. Trimming stripped 4 bases from V and 1 base from J, with 17 bases between. Germline V gene lookup returns CDR1 SGHAT and CDR2 FQNNGV. The CDR3 DNA is TGTGCCAGCAGCTCGTCGCCGGGACACCGGTCCTACGAGCAGTACTTC. Translation: CASSSSPGHRSYEQYF.

This clone was detected a few times. The rearrangement links TRBV30 to TRBJ1-2; TRBD1 agrees at 7 bases. Trimming cost V 3 bases and J 1 base; bases outside gene matches: 5. Per germline, CDR1 GTSNPN and CDR2 SVGIG (reference sequence). The CDR3 covers 14 residues. CDR3 in amino acids: CAWSRDSLNYGYTF. In nucleotides, the CDR3 is TGTGCCTGGAGCCGGGACAGTCTTAACTATGGCTACACCTTC.

This clone appeared a single time. This chain joins TRBV18 and TRBJ2-3; D unresolved. This CDR3 is built from 15 residues. Germline-derived CDR1 and CDR2 are KGHSH and LQKENI. The V end lost 6 bases, the J end lost 1 base, and 14 bases lay between the germline ends. The chain's CDR3 is CASSPDLTRTDTQYF. The CDR3 nucleotides are TGTGCCAGCTCCCCCGACTTGACGCGCACAGATACGCAGTATTTT.

The chain links TRBV30 to TRBJ1-1; tentative D call: TRBD1 (5 bases). Trimming pared 3 bases from V and 4 bases from J, leaving 9 bases between. From germline, CDR1 is GTSNPN and CDR2 SVGIG (reference sequence). CDR3 length: 12 residues. The CDR3: CAWRDGATEAFF. CDR3 bases: TGTGCCTGGAGGGATGGGGCCACTGAAGCTTTCTTT.

The rearrangement joins TRBV28 to TRBJ2-1; D is ambiguous. Trimming took 6 bases from V and 8 from J, leaving 11 bases between them. The CDR3 runs to 12 residues. Germline assignment: CDR1 MDHEN and CDR2 SYDVKM. The CDR3 spells CASSYLRDEQFF. CDR3 DNA sequence: TGTGCCAGCAGCTATCTTCGGGATGAGCAGTTCTTC.

This clone was seen only once. The V and J genes are TRBV3-1 (or the pseudogene TRBV3-2) and TRBJ2-7; 8 positions agree with TRBD1. This CDR3 comprises 14 residues. J lost 2 bases, V lost 1 base, and 1 base had no gene match. Germline assignment: CDR1 LGHDT and CDR2 YNNKEL (reference sequence). The DNA for the CDR3 is TGTGCCAGCAGCCAAGGGACAGGGACCTACGAGCAGTACTTC. It codes for CASSQGTGTYEQYF.

V usage is TRBV4-3 and J usage is TRBJ1-6; D perhaps matches TRBD1 (5 bases). CDR3 length equals 15 residues. CDR1 LGHNA and CDR2 YSLEER come from the germline V gene. With 5 bases removed from V and 3 bases from J, the gap between germline ends came to 11 bases. The DNA for the CDR3 is TGCGCCAGCAGCTACCGACAGCACTATAATTCACCCCTCCACTTT. Protein product: CASSYRQHYNSPLHF.

This chain connects TRBV11-2 to TRBJ2-7; tentative D call: TRBD1 (6 bases). CDR1 SGHAT and CDR2 FQNNGV come from the germline V gene. CDR3 length: 15 residues. Trimming stripped 1 base from V and 2 bases from J, with 12 bases between. The CDR3 loop is CASSLGPGEPYEQYF. CDR3 nucleotide sequence: TGTGCCAGCAGCTTAGGGCCAGGGGAGCCCTACGAGCAGTACTTC. Full variable domain (remainder filled in from reference TRBV11-2 and TRBJ2-7): EAGVAQSPRYKIIEKRQSVAFWCNPISGHATLYWYQQILGQGPKLLIQFQNNGVVDDSQLPKDRFSAERLKGVDSTLKIQPAKLEDSAVYLCASSLGPGEPYEQYFGPGTRLTVT.

V usage is TRBV30 and J usage is TRBJ1-1; D perhaps matches TRBD1 (5 bases). Germline assignment: CDR1 GTSNPN and CDR2 SVGIG (reference sequence). The CDR3 is made up of 15 amino acids. V was shortened by 5 bases and J by 1 base, with 17 bases between the two germline ends. The CDR3 bases are TGTGCCTGGGCGACAGTGCACACGGGGAACACTGAAGCTTTCTTT. Translating it yields CAWATVHTGNTEAFF.

The gene calls are TRBV6-6 and TRBJ1-6; TRBD1 agrees at 7 bases. The CDR3 consists of 16 residues. Germline V gene data show CDR1 as MNHNY and CDR2 as SVGAGI (reference sequence). The V and J ends lost 6 bases and 7 bases, in that order; junction bases with no gene match: 12. In nucleotides, the CDR3 is TGTGCCAGCAGACAAAACCGGGACAGAGAGAATTCACCCCTCCACTTT. This encodes CASRQNRDRENSPLHF.

This clone was counted only a few times. This rearrangement joins TRBV2 to TRBJ1-5; D unclear. Germline CDR1 SNHLY, CDR2 FYNNEI. V was trimmed by 2 bases and J by 5 bases, leaving 7 bases between them. The CDR3 runs 13 residues. Written as DNA, the CDR3 is TGTGCCAGCAGTGAAAGGAGCGATCAGCCCCAGCATTTT. Translated: CASSERSDQPQHF.

V and J are TRBV19 and TRBJ2-1; TRBD2 matches at 7 bases. The CDR3 is made up of 13 amino acids. Germline CDR1 LNHDA, CDR2 SQIVND (reference sequence). The V gene end was trimmed by 4 bases and the J gene end by 15 bases; junction bases not matched to a gene: 12. The CDR3 is CASSTGGSGHAFF. CDR3 bases: TGTGCCAGTAGTACGGGGGGTTCGGGTCATGCGTTCTTC.

The V call is TRBV6-5, the J call TRBJ2-2, with D perhaps matching TRBD1 (6 bases). Germline V lookup: CDR1 MNHEY, CDR2 SVGAGI. V gave up 8 bases and J gave up 3 bases, with 16 bases separating them. The CDR3 length is 15 residues. CDR3 region: CASHLGHRDTGELFF. CDR3 coding DNA: TGTGCCAGCCACCTTGGCCACAGGGACACCGGGGAGCTGTTTTTT.

The CDR3 reads CASLGGETQYF. In DNA form, the CDR3 reads TGTGCCAGCCTCGGCGGGGAGACCCAGTACTTC. V usage is TRBV3-1 (or the pseudogene TRBV3-2) and J usage is TRBJ2-5; D possibly corresponds to TRBD2 (5 bases). The CDR3 loop spans 11 amino acids. With 8 bases removed from V and 5 bases from J, the gap between germline ends came to 9 bases. The germline CDR1 and CDR2 sequences are LGHDT and YNNKEL (reference sequence).

The V call is TRBV6-5, the J call TRBJ1-1, with TRBD1 identical over 10 bases. Per germline, CDR1 MNHEY and CDR2 SVGAGI. The CDR3 totals 15 residues. Trimming removed 10 bases from V and 0 bases from J; junction bases left unmatched: 8. CDR3 DNA sequence: TGTGCCACCAGACAGGGGGCGTATTTGAACACTGAAGCTTTCTTT. It translates to CATRQGAYLNTEAFF.

The chain employs TRBV5-4 and TRBJ2-2, with 10 positions matching TRBD1. The V and J ends lost 5 bases and 1 base, in that order; junction bases with no gene match: 8. CDR1 is SGHNT and CDR2 is YYREEE in the germline V gene (reference sequence). CDR3 length: 17 amino acids. CDR3 amino acids: CASRTGTGVLNTGELFF. The CDR3 nucleotides read TGTGCCAGCAGAACCGGGACAGGGGTCTTGAACACCGGGGAGCTGTTTTTT.

The chain links TRBV20-1 to TRBJ2-3, with D unclear. CDR3 size: 11 residues. Germline V lookup: CDR1 DFQATT, CDR2 SNEGSKA (reference sequence). With 4 bases removed from V and 5 bases from J, the gap between germline ends came to 7 bases. The CDR3 nucleotides read TGCAGTGCTATGACGGGAGATACGCAGTATTTT. It translates to CSAMTGDTQYF.